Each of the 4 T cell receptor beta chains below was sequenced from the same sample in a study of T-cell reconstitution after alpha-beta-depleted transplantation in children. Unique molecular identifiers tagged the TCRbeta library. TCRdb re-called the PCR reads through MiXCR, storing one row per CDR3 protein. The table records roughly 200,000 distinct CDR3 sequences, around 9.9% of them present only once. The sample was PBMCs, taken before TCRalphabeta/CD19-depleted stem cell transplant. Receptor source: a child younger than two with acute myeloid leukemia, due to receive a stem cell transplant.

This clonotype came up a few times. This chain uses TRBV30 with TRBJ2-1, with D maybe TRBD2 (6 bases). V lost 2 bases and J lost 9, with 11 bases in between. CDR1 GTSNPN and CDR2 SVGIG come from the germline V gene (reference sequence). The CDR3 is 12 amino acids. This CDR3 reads CAWSRGLSEQFF. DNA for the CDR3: TGTGCCTGGAGTAGGGGACTTAGTGAGCAGTTCTTC.

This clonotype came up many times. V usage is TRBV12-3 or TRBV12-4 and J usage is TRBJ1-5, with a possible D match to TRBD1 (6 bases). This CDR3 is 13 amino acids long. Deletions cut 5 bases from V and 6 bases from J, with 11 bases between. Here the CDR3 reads CASSPRGRQPQHF. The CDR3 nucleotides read TGTGCCAGCAGTCCCAGGGGTCGTCAGCCCCAGCATTTT.

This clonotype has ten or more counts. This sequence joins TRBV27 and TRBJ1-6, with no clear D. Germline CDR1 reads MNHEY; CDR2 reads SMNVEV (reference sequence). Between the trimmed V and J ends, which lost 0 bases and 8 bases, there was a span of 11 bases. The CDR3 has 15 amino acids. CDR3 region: CASSLSPGLDSPLHF. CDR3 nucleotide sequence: TGTGCCAGCAGTTTATCGCCGGGGTTAGATTCACCCCTCCACTTT.

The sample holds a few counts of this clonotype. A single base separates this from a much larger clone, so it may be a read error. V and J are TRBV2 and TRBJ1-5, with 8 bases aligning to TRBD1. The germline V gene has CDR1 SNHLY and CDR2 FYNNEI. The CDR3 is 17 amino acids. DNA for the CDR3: TGTACCAGCAGACCAAGCTCCGGGACAGGAATCAATCAGCCCCAGCATTTT. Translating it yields CTSRPSSGTGINQPQHF. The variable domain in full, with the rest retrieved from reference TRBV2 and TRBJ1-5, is EPEVTQTPSHQVTQMGQEVILRCVPISNHLYFYWYRQILGQKVEFLVSFYNNEISEKSEIFDDQFSVERPDGSNFTLKIRSTKLEDSAMYFCTSRPSSGTGINQPQHFGDGTRLSIL.